What follows are 22 T cell receptor beta chains derived from one specimen sequenced in a study of preoperative IRX-2 immunotherapy in early breast cancer (dated by TCRdb to between 2018 and 2021). The treatment or condition label for this specimen denotes: preoperative locoregional IRX-2 cytokine immunotherapy. To prepare the library, the immunoSEQ multiplex PCR assay was applied. This immuneACCESS table, as held by TCRdb, lists in-frame sequences with V and J called but not all clones. Of the missing ones, under half trace to an unresolved V gene in checked studies; the others have no known cause. Across this sample there are approximately 34,000 clones, with roughly 95% seen only once. Roughly 6.7% of the sample lies in the top ten. Sampling was conducted from a patient treated with IRX-2 immunotherapy. These receptors came from a human donor with breast cancer.

This rearrangement joins TRBV27 to TRBJ1-1; perhaps TRBD1 as D (5 bases). CDR3 length equals 13 residues. V was cut by 4 bases and J by 1 base, with 7 bases left in between. Per germline, CDR1 MNHEY and CDR2 SMNVEV (reference sequence). The CDR3 DNA is TGTGCCAGCAGTTGGGGCTCGAACACTGAAGCTTTCTTT. It yields the protein CASSWGSNTEAFF.

This rearrangement joins TRBV30 to TRBJ1-4; 10 bases are shared with TRBD1. The CDR3 covers 14 residues. The ends lost 1 base at V and 11 bases at J; junction bases unmatched: 7. Germline values: CDR1 GTSNPN, CDR2 SVGIG (reference sequence). In nucleotides, the CDR3 is TGTGCCTGGAGTGCCGGGACAGGGGTGGAGAAACTGTTTTTT. Its translation is CAWSAGTGVEKLFF.

V is TRBV5-6 and J is TRBJ2-3, with TRBD1 matching over 7 bases. V was pared by 4 bases and J by 5 bases, with 4 bases of the junction left unmatched. The CDR3 is 13 amino acids. Germline V gene lookup returns CDR1 SGHDT and CDR2 YYEEEE. The CDR3 sequence: CASSPDRRDTQYF. The CDR3, as DNA: TGTGCCAGCAGCCCGGACAGGCGAGATACGCAGTATTTT.

The rearrangement uses TRBV11-1 and TRBJ1-1; D is perhaps TRBD1 (5 bases). The V end was cut by 4 bases, the J end by 5 bases, with 23 bases between. The CDR3 runs 17 residues. CDR1 and CDR2 (germline): SGHAT, FQDESV (reference sequence). The CDR3 DNA sequence: TGTGCCAGCAGCTCCCTGCTGGGGAAGAAGGGGAATACTGAAGCTTTCTTT. Protein product: CASSSLLGKKGNTEAFF.

V usage is TRBV15 and J usage is TRBJ2-7; D gene unclear. Germline V gives CDR1 LNHNV, CDR2 YYDKDF (reference sequence). Trimming stripped 3 bases from V and 8 bases from J, with 17 bases between. The CDR3 sequence is 14 residues long. CDR3 residues: CATSSSSPWAKQYF. In DNA form, the CDR3 reads TGTGCCACCAGCAGTTCAAGTCCCTGGGCCAAGCAGTACTTC.

The gene calls are TRBV27 and TRBJ1-2; D is uncertain. This CDR3 contains 13 residues. Germline CDR1 reads MNHEY; CDR2 reads SMNVEV (reference sequence). Between the trimmed V and J ends, which lost 5 bases and 8 bases, there was a span of 15 bases. CDR3 region: CASSHGVSGGYTF. In DNA form, the CDR3 reads TGTGCCAGCAGTCATGGGGTCTCGGGAGGCTACACCTTC.

The V and J genes are TRBV4-1 and TRBJ2-1; a weak D match, TRBD2 (8 bases). There are 16 residues in the CDR3. The V end was cut by 0 bases, the J end by 10 bases, with 19 bases between. Looked up from germline, CDR1 is MGHRA and CDR2 is YSYEKL. This chain's CDR3 is CASSQETGSTGGEQFF. CDR3 nucleotides: TGCGCCAGCAGCCAAGAGACAGGGTCGACGGGAGGGGAGCAGTTCTTC.

The J gene is TRBJ1-1, the V gene TRBV11-2; D remains unclear. CDR1 is SGHAT and CDR2 is FQNNGV in the germline V gene. V shed 2 bases and J shed 4 bases, with 8 bases lying between them. The CDR3 has 13 amino acids. Here the CDR3 reads CASSLPIGTEAFF. The CDR3 bases are TGTGCCAGCAGCTTACCCATCGGCACTGAAGCTTTCTTT. Filled out from reference TRBV11-2 and TRBJ1-1, the complete variable domain reads EAGVAQSPRYKIIEKRQSVAFWCNPISGHATLYWYQQILGQGPKLLIQFQNNGVVDDSQLPKDRFSAERLKGVDSTLKIQPAKLEDSAVYLCASSLPIGTEAFFGQGTRLTVV.

V usage is TRBV9 and J usage is TRBJ2-3, with D unresolved. The CDR3 consists of 15 residues. Germline V gene lookup returns CDR1 SGDLS and CDR2 YYNGEE. The ends were cut back, 0 bases at V and 2 bases at J, with 10 bases in the middle. CDR3 bases: TGTGCCAGCAGCGTAGCGGCTAGACCCACAGATACGCAGTATTTT. Amino acids: CASSVAARPTDTQYF.

This chain connects TRBV9 to TRBJ2-5; 10 positions agree with TRBD2. V lost 4 bases and J lost 9; bases outside the gene matches: 15. CDR1 SGDLS and CDR2 YYNGEE come from the germline V gene. The CDR3 spans 16 residues. CDR3 nucleotide sequence: TGTGCCAGCAGCCCCGGTGTAGCGGGGGGAGGTAGTGCCCAGTACTTC. Translating gives CASSPGVAGGGSAQYF.

J is TRBJ1-3 and V is TRBV9; maybe TRBD1 (6 bases). V lost 3 bases and J 0 bases, leaving 13 bases between the germline ends. The length of the CDR3 is 16 residues. From germline, CDR1 is SGDLS and CDR2 YYNGEE. The CDR3 is CASSAGQIGSGNTIYF. The CDR3 DNA reads as TGTGCCAGCAGCGCCGGACAGATCGGCTCTGGAAACACCATATATTTT.

The rearrangement joins TRBV7-9 to TRBJ1-2; D ambiguous. The CDR3 is 18 residues long. Trimming removed 1 base at V and 0 bases at J, with 18 bases between. CDR1 is SEHNR, CDR2 FQNEAQ, per germline (reference sequence). For the CDR3, the DNA is TGTGCCAGCAGCTTAGGTTTCCCTTTAAGAGTGGCTAACTATGGCTACACCTTC. Translated: CASSLGFPLRVANYGYTF.

J is TRBJ2-7 and V is TRBV6-5; D might be TRBD1 or TRBD2, each matching 6 bases. V lost 0 bases, J lost 6 bases, and 15 bases lay in between. The CDR3 has 15 residues. Germline-derived CDR1 and CDR2 are MNHEY and SVGAGI. CDR3 nucleotides: TGTGCCAGCAGTTACTCCGTTTTAGGGGGGACCGAGCAGTACTTC. Translation: CASSYSVLGGTEQYF.

The rearrangement uses TRBV18 and TRBJ2-3, with no clear D. The CDR3 extends over 15 amino acids. The germline gives CDR1 KGHSH, CDR2 LQKENI. V dropped 0 bases and J dropped 0 bases, with 7 bases sitting between them. This chain's CDR3 is CASSPPVRSTDTQYF. CDR3 DNA sequence: TGTGCCAGCTCACCACCGGTCCGGAGCACAGATACGCAGTATTTT.

The chain recombines TRBV7-9 with TRBJ2-7; unclear D gene. Looked up from germline, CDR1 is SEHNR and CDR2 is FQNEAQ (reference sequence). The CDR3 totals 12 residues. Trimming cost V 1 base and J 4 bases, with 5 bases left between them. CDR3 residues: CASSLGAYEQYF. As DNA, the CDR3 is TGTGCCAGCAGCTTAGGAGCGTACGAGCAGTACTTC. The whole variable domain, filled in from reference TRBV7-9 and TRBJ2-7, reads DTGVSQNPRHKITKRGQNVTFRCDPISEHNRLYWYRQTLGQGPEFLTYFQNEAQLEKSRLLSDRFSAERPKGSFSTLEIQRTEQGDSAMYLCASSLGAYEQYFGPGTRLTVT.

V gene TRBV7-2 combines with J gene TRBJ2-7; maybe TRBD2 (6 bases). CDR3 length: 14 residues. The germline gives CDR1 SGHTA, CDR2 FQGNSA. Trimming left V 1 base short and J 5 bases short, with 12 bases between. Written as DNA, the CDR3 is TGTGCCAGCAGCTTAGGACTAGTCGAGGACGAGCAGTACTTC. It specifies CASSLGLVEDEQYF. The entire variable domain, with the rest obtained from reference TRBV7-2 and TRBJ2-7, is as follows: GAGVSQSPSNKVTEKGKDVELRCDPISGHTALYWYRQSLGQGLEFLIYFQGNSAPDKSGLPSDRFSAERTGGSVSTLTIQRTQQEDSAVYLCASSLGLVEDEQYFGPGTRLTVT.

The chain is built from TRBV29-1 and TRBJ2-1; D unclear. CDR1 is SQVTM, CDR2 ANQGSEA, per germline. The CDR3 loop spans 12 amino acids. V lost 1 base and J 4 bases, leaving 5 bases between the germline ends. The CDR3 DNA reads TGCAGCGTTGAAGCCCTGTACAATGAGCAGTTCTTC. Protein: CSVEALYNEQFF.

The V gene is TRBV4-1, the J gene TRBJ2-5; tentatively, D is TRBD1 (5 bases). The CDR3 is made up of 19 amino acids. The V gene lost 3 bases and the J gene lost 5 bases, with 28 bases spanning the gap. CDR1 is MGHRA and CDR2 is YSYEKL in the germline V gene. The CDR3 reads CASSHPWAGPQGKLETQYF. The CDR3 coding sequence is TGCGCCAGCAGCCATCCCTGGGCAGGGCCCCAGGGCAAGTTGGAGACCCAGTACTTC.

The chain is built from TRBV6-1 and TRBJ2-1; TRBD1 agrees at 9 bases. Trimming took 5 bases from V and 6 from J; bases not matched to a gene: 5. The CDR3 loop spans 14 amino acids. The germline V gene has CDR1 MNHNS and CDR2 SASEGT. DNA for the CDR3: TGTGCCAGCAGTCCGGGGACAGGGATCAATGAGCAGTTCTTC. Its protein product is CASSPGTGINEQFF.

This sequence joins TRBV7-9 and TRBJ2-1, with TRBD2 matching 9 bases. CDR1 is SEHNR and CDR2 is FQNEAQ in the germline V gene (reference sequence). The V and J ends lost 8 bases and 10 bases, in that order; junction bases with no gene match: 15. The CDR3 runs to 15 residues. CDR3 protein: CASDVGWREGREQFF. In nucleotides, the CDR3 is TGTGCCAGCGATGTCGGTTGGCGGGAGGGACGGGAGCAGTTCTTC.

This clone came up once. CDR3 DNA sequence: TGTGCCAGCAGCTTGTACGCCGGGACAGGGGATGGGTACGGCAATCAGCCCCAGCATTTT. Translating it yields CASSLYAGTGDGYGNQPQHF. This chain connects TRBV7-3 to TRBJ1-5; TRBD1 aligns across 10 bases. Trimming cost V 3 bases and J 2 bases; bases outside gene matches: 16. The germline CDR1 and CDR2 sequences are SGHTA and FQGTGA. The CDR3 contains 20 residues.

This chain uses TRBV4-3 with TRBJ2-7, with 8 bases fitting TRBD2. The CDR3 runs 14 residues. Germline CDR1 and CDR2: LGHNA and YSLEER. Germline trimming cut 8 bases from V and 7 bases from J; bases unmatched to any gene: 13. The CDR3 region has the DNA TGCGCCAGCTCCCCCGGGACTAGGCTTGGGGAGCAGTACTTC. Translation gives CASSPGTRLGEQYF.